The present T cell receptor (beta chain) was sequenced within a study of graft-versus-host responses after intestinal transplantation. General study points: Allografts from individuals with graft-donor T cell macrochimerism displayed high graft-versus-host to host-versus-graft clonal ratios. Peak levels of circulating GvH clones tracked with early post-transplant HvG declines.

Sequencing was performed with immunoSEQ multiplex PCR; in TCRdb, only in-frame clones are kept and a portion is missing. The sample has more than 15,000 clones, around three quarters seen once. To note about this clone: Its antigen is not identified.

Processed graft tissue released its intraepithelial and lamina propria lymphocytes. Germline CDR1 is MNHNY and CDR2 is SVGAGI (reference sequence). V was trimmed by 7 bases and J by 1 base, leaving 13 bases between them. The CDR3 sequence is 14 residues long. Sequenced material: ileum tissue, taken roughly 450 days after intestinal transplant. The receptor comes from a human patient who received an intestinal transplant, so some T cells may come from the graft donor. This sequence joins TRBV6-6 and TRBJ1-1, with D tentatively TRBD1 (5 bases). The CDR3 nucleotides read TGTGCCAGCAACCAAGGGAGGGGGAACACTGAAGCTTTCTTT. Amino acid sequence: CASNQGRGNTEAFF.